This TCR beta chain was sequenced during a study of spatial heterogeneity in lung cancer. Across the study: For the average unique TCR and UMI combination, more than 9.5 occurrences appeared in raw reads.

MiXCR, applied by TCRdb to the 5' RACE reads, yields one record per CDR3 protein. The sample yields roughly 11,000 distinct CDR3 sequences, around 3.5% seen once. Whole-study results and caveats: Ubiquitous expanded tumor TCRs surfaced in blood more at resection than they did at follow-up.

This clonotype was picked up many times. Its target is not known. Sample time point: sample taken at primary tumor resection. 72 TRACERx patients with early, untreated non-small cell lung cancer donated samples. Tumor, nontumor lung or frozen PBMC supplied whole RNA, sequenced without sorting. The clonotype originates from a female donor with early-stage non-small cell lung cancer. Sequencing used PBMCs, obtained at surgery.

The DNA for the CDR3 is TGTGCCAGCAGCCCCACGGGTGGGGAGCTGTTTTTT. This codes for CASSPTGGELFF. V and J are TRBV7-2 and TRBJ2-2; D remains unclear. Deletions cut 5 bases from V and 8 bases from J, with 9 bases between. Per the germline V gene, CDR1 is SGHTA and CDR2 is FQGNSA. The CDR3 is 12 residues long.